Given below is one T cell receptor beta chain in context. Antigen unknown. The record originates from a study of identical twins. Study-level points and caveats: Recombination models fit unrelated individuals' TCR alpha sharing but underestimated twins'.

Each CDR3 protein is one row after TCRdb ran MiXCR on the 5' RACE reads. The repertoire holds approximately 1.8 million distinct CDR3 sequences, with under 35% as singletons. Looked up from germline, CDR1 is SGHDT and CDR2 is YYEEEE. V lost 7 bases and J 11 bases, leaving 12 bases between the germline ends. The CDR3 is 10 amino acids. Sequenced material: cord blood. This sequence was found in a newborn girl in good health. V and J are TRBV5-6 and TRBJ2-5; the D call may be TRBD1 or TRBD2 (5 bases each). CDR3 sequence reads: CASGGFEQYF. As DNA, the CDR3 is TGTGCCAGCGGGGGATTTGAGCAGTACTTC.